This is a list of T cell receptor beta chains from one sample in a study of memory CD4+ T cells and cytomegalovirus serostatus. Here immunoSEQ multiplex PCR was the method, and the copy in TCRdb shows in-frame clones only, minus some. The data show some 49,000 clones, around 82% seen once. Specimen: memory CD4+ T cells from blood. The receptors stem from an adult in good health and CMV-seronegative. CDR3s include the opening cysteine and the closing phenylalanine or tryptophan. A D gene is named only where the DNA matches it firmly.

d_call j_call v_call cdr3_nt cdr3_aa
TRBD2 TRBJ2-1 TRBV9 TGTGCCAGCAGCCCGCGGGGGGCCTACAATGAGCAGTTCTTC CASSPRGAYNEQFF
TRBD2 TRBJ2-1 TRBV5-1 TGCGCCAGCAGCCCCACAGCGGGGGGCTACAATGAGCAGTTCTTC CASSPTAGGYNEQFF
TRBD1 TRBJ1-1 TRBV6-6 TGTGCCAGCAGTTACACCGCAGGGGGCGGCCATGAAGCTTTCTTT CASSYTAGGGHEAFF
TRBD1 TRBJ1-3 TRBV19 TGTGCCAGTACCGGACAGGGAAACGCTGGAAACACCATATATTTT CASTGQGNAGNTIYF
TRBD1 TRBJ1-6 TRBV27 TGTGCCAGCAGTTTGAGGACAGGGAGAAATTCACCCCTCCACTTT CASSLRTGRNSPLHF
TRBD2 TRBJ2-1 TRBV30 TGTGCCTGGAGTGTGGGCTTGACTAGCGGGGGTGGGGAGCAGTTCTTC CAWSVGLTSGGGEQFF
. TRBJ1-1 TRBV6-5 TGTGCCAGCAGGGGTAGATCCACTGAAGCTTTCTTT CASRGRSTEAFF
. TRBJ1-2 TRBV7-6 TGTGCCAGCAGCCCCCAAGAACAGGGCATAAACTATGGCTACACCTTC CASSPQEQGINYGYTF
. TRBJ1-6 TRBV5-8 TGTGCCAGCAGCTTGAGACGGGCCCTTCGATCCCTCCACTTT CASSLRRALRSLHF
TRBD1 TRBJ2-7 TRBV11-1 TGTGCCAGCAGACAACGGGACAGGGGTTACGAGCAGTACTTC CASRQRDRGYEQYF
TRBD2 TRBJ2-1 TRBV28 TGTGCCAGCGGAGTTGTCGGACTAGCGGGGGGGCGCAATGAGCAGTTCTTC CASGVVGLAGGRNEQFF
. TRBJ2-1 TRBV5-6 TGTGCCAGCAGCTTGCGGCTCGAGCAGTTCTTC CASSLRLEQFF
. TRBJ1-2 TRBV7-8 TGTGCCAGCAGCTCCTCAAGAGGGGCGGTTGGCTACACCTTC CASSSSRGAVGYTF
. TRBJ2-1 TRBV7-2 TGTGCCAGCAGCTTAGGGGGTAAAGATGAGCAGTTCTTC CASSLGGKDEQFF
. TRBJ1-1 TRBV19 TGTGCCAGTAGAGATATGAACACTGAAGCTTTCTTT CASRDMNTEAFF